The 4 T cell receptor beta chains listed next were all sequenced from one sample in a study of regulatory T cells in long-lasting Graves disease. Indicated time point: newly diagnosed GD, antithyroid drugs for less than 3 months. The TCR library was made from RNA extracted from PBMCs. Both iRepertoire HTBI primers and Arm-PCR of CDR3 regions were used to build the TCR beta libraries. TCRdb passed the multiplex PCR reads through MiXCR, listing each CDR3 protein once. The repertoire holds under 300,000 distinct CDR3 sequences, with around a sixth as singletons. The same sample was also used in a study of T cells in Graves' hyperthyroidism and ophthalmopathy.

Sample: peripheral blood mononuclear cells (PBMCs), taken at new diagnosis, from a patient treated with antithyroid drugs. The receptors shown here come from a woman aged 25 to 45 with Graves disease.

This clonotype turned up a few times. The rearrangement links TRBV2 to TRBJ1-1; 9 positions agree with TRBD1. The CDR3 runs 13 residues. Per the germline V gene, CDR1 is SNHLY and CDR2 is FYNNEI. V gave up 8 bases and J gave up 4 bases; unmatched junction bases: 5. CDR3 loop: CASSDRGGTEAFF. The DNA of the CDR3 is TGTGCCAGCTCAGACAGGGGGGGCACTGAAGCTTTCTTT.

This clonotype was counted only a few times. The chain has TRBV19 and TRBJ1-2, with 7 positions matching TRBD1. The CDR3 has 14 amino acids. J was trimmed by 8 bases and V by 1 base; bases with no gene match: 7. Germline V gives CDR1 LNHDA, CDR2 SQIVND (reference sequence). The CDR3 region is CASSIVGTEVGYTF. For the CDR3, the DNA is TGTGCCAGTAGTATAGTCGGGACAGAAGTGGGCTACACCTTC.

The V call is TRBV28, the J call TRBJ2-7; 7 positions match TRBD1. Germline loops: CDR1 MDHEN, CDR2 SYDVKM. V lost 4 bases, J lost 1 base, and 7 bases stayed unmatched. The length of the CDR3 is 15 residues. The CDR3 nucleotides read TGTGCCAGCAGTTCGCCGGGACAGTTATCCTACGAGCAGTACTTC. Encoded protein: CASSSPGQLSYEQYF. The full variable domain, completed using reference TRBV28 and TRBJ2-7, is DVKVTQSSRYLVKRTGEKVFLECVQDMDHENMFWYRQDPGLGLRLIYFSYDVKMKEKGDIPEGYSVSREKKERFSLILESASTNQTSMYLCASSSPGQLSYEQYFGPGTRLTVT.

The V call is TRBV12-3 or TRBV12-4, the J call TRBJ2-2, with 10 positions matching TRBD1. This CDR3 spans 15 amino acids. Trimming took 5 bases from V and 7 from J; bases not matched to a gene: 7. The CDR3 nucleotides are TGTGCCAGCAGTCAGGGACAGGGGCAGCGCGGGGAGCTGTTTTTT. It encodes CASSQGQGQRGELFF.